The sample holds a few counts of the clone carrying this T cell receptor beta chain. The data were obtained in a study of human T cells and chemical hapten exposure. Time point specified: patch test 1, 2 weeks after DPC sensitization. The treatment: therapeutic diphenylcyclopropenone sensitization with weekly scalp DPC. One entry per CDR3 protein, called by TCRdb with MiXCR from the RACE reads. This sample carries about 99,000 distinct CDR3 sequences, under 15% of them seen once, and the ten largest clones take approximately 2%. With V trimmed by 8 bases and J by 3 bases, 8 bases remained unmatched. Germline CDR1 SQVTM, CDR2 ANQGSEA. The CDR3 spans 13 residues.

The specimen was whole blood, collected in connection with sensitization to the hapten diphenylcyclopropenone (DPC). The TCR was taken from a woman between 40 and 50 years old with alopecia areata. Some clones in this sample may be carry-over from other donors' samples. J is TRBJ2-5 and V is TRBV29-1; 8 bases map to TRBD1. CDR3 sequence reads: CSSSHRGEETQYF. CDR3 DNA: TGCAGCTCCAGTCACAGGGGGGAAGAGACCCAGTACTTC.